A single T cell receptor beta chain is shown here with its context. Antigen unknown. This sample was included in a study of shared clonotypes between healthy human individuals. Study-level information: Three plates each covered CD4 naive and memory; CD8 naive two, CD8 memory one.

The assay used deep level. Profiled with immunoSEQ multiplex PCR; TCRdb holds only in-frame clones, not every one. The sample records approximately 2,000,000 clones, just under 95% being singletons. Study outcomes and limitations: What naive subsets generally showed was a larger estimated richness than memory subsets showed.

Positive CCR7 selection of CD45RO-negative cells yielded the naive CD8 cells, and terminally differentiated effector memory CD45RA+ cells were excluded. The germline V gene has CDR1 MNHEY and CDR2 SVGAGI. This CDR3 spans 14 amino acids. V was clipped by 5 bases and J by 5 bases, with 16 bases between them. Sequenced input: naive CD8+ T cells from PBMCs. The rearrangement joins TRBV6-5 to TRBJ2-7, with TRBD2 as a possible D gene (5 bases). This TCR came from a man aged 18-30 years in good health. Some clones in this sample may be carry-over from other donors' samples. The CDR3 sequence: CASSPLRGSHEQYF. For the CDR3, the DNA is TGTGCCAGCAGTCCCCTCAGAGGGAGCCACGAGCAGTACTTC.